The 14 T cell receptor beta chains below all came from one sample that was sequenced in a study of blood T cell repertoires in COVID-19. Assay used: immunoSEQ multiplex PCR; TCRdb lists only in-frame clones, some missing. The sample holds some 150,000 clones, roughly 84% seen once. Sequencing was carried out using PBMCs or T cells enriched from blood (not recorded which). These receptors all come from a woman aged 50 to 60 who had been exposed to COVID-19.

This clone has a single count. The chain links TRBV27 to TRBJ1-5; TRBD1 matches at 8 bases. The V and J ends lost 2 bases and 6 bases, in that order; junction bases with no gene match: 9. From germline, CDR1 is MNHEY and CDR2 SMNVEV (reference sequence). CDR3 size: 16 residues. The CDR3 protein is CASSLGGQGGGQPQHF. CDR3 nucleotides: TGTGCCAGCAGTTTAGGTGGACAGGGTGGGGGTCAGCCCCAGCATTTT.

CDR3: CAISESVQGEAFF. DNA for the CDR3: TGTGCCATCAGTGAGTCGGTACAGGGGGAAGCTTTCTTT. The chain employs TRBV10-3 and TRBJ1-1, with 7 bases identical to TRBD1. V was clipped by 0 bases and J by 8 bases; unmatched bases: 3. CDR3 length equals 13 residues. Germline V gives CDR1 ENHRY, CDR2 SYGVKD.

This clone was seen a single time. The CDR3 is CASSLELAGINEQFF. CDR3 nucleotide sequence: TGCGCCAGCAGCTTGGAACTAGCGGGAATCAATGAGCAGTTCTTC. The chain links TRBV5-1 to TRBJ2-1, with TRBD2 matching over 10 bases. CDR1 is SGHRS, CDR2 YFSETQ, per germline. The CDR3 spans 15 residues. Losses at the gene ends were 0 bases for V and 6 bases for J; bases not matched to a gene: 3.

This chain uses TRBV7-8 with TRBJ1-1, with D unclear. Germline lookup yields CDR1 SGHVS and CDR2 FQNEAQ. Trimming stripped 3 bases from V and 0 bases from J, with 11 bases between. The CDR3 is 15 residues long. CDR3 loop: CASSFQQSMNTEAFF. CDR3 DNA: TGTGCCAGCAGCTTCCAACAGAGCATGAACACTGAAGCTTTCTTT.

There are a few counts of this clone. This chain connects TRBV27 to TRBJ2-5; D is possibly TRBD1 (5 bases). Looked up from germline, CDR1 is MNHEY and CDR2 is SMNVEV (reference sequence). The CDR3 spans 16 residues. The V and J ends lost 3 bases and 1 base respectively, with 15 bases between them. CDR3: CASSFSNNQGQETQYF. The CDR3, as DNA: TGTGCCAGCAGTTTCTCGAATAACCAGGGCCAAGAGACCCAGTACTTC.

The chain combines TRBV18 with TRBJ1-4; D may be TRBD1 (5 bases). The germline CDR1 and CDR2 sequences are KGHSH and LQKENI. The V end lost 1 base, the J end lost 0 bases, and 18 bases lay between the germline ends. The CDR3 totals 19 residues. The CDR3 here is CASSPQVLDRIATNEKLFF. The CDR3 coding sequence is TGTGCCAGCTCACCACAGGTCCTCGACAGAATTGCAACTAATGAAAAACTGTTTTTT.

CDR3: CATSRDFAGTEAFF. The DNA for the CDR3 is TGTGCCACCAGCAGAGATTTTGCGGGCACTGAAGCTTTCTTT. V is TRBV15 and J is TRBJ1-1; D is uncertain. Germline V gene sequence: CDR1 LNHNV, CDR2 YYDKDF (reference sequence). The V and J ends lost 0 bases and 4 bases respectively, with 9 bases between them. This CDR3 comprises 14 residues.

The CDR3 DNA follows: TGTGCCAGCTCATCACAGGGGGCGAGCACTGAAGCTTTCTTT. It specifies CASSSQGASTEAFF. The chain employs TRBV18 and TRBJ1-1, with TRBD1 identical over 9 bases. The CDR3 length is 14 residues. V was pared by 5 bases and J by 4 bases, with 5 bases of the junction left unmatched. The V gene's germline CDR1 is KGHSH and CDR2 LQKENI.

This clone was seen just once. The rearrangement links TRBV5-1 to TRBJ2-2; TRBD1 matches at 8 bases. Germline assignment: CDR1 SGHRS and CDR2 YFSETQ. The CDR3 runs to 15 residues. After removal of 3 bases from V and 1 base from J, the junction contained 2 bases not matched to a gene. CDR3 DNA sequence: TGCGCCAGCAGCTCGGACAGGGTGAACACCGGGGAGCTGTTTTTT. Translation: CASSSDRVNTGELFF.

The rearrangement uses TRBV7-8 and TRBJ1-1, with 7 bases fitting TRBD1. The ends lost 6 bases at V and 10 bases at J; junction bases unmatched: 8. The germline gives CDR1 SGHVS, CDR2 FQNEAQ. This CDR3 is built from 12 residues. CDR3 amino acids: CASSLDREGAFF. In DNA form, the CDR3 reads TGTGCCAGCAGTCTAGACAGGGAAGGAGCTTTCTTT.

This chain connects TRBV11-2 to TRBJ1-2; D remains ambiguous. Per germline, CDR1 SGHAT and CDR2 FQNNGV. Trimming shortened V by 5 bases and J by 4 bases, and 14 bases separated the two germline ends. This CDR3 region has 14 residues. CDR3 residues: CASSPSRESYGYTF. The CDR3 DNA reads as TGTGCCAGCAGCCCTAGCCGGGAATCCTATGGCTACACCTTC.

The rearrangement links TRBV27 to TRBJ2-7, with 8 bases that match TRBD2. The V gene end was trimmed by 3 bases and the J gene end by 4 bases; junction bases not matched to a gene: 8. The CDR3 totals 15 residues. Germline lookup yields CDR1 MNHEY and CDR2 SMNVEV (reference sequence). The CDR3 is CASSFRAGGSYEQYF. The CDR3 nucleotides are TGTGCCAGCAGTTTTAGGGCGGGAGGCAGTTACGAGCAGTACTTC.

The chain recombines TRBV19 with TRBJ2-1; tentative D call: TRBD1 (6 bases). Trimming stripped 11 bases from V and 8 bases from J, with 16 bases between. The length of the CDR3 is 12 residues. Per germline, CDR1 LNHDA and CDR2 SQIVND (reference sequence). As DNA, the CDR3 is TGTGCCGCCAGGTCAGGGGTCCATGAGCAGTTCTTC. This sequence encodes CAARSGVHEQFF.

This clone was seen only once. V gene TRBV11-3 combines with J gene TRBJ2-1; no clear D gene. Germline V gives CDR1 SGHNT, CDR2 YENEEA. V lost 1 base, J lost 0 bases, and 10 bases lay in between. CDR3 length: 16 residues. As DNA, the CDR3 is TGTGCCAGCAGCTTAGGGGCGCTCAGCTCCTACAATGAGCAGTTCTTC. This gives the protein CASSLGALSSYNEQFF.